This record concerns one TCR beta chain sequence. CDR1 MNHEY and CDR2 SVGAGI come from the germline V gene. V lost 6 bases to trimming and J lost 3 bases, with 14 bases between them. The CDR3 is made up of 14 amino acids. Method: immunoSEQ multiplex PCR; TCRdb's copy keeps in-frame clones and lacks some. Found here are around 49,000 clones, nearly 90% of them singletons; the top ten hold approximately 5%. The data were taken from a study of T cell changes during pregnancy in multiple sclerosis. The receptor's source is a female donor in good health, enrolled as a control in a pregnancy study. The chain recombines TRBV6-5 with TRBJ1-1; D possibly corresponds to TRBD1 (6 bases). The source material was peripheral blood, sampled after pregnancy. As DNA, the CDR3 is TGTGCCAGCAGGCGGGGGGCCGGGGACACTGAAGCTTTCTTT. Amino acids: CASRRGAGDTEAFF.